These 6 T cell receptor beta chains were sequenced from one sample in a study of cytomegalovirus exposure and HLA in healthy donors. Sequenced by immunoSEQ multiplex PCR; TCRdb stores in-frame clones only, minus some. This table holds approximately 46,000 clones, roughly 92% found once. Sequenced: PBMCs. These receptors came from a man aged 18 to 35 in good health and CMV-seronegative.

This clone was detected once. The gene calls are TRBV7-9 and TRBJ2-1; D not resolved. Trimming pared 1 base from V and 2 bases from J, leaving 12 bases between. The germline V gene encodes CDR1 SEHNR and CDR2 FQNEAQ (reference sequence). The CDR3 has 16 amino acids. The CDR3 loop reads CASSLVARPAYNEQFF. CDR3 coding DNA: TGTGCCAGCAGCTTAGTTGCCAGGCCAGCCTACAATGAGCAGTTCTTC. The full variable domain, with the rest looked up from reference TRBV7-9 and TRBJ2-1, is DTGVSQNPRHKITKRGQNVTFRCDPISEHNRLYWYRQTLGQGPEFLTYFQNEAQLEKSRLLSDRFSAERPKGSFSTLEIQRTEQGDSAMYLCASSLVARPAYNEQFFGPGTRLTVL.

The chain joins TRBV11-1 to TRBJ2-5, with TRBD2 identical over 10 bases. CDR1 and CDR2 from the germline V gene are SGHAT and FQDESV (reference sequence). V was clipped by 5 bases and J by 4 bases; unmatched bases: 7. CDR3 length: 15 amino acids. CDR3 region: CASSEPTSGLETQYF. Here the CDR3 DNA reads TGTGCCAGCAGCGAGCCGACTAGCGGGTTAGAGACCCAGTACTTC.

The J gene is TRBJ2-7, the V gene TRBV19, with D possibly being TRBD2 (5 bases). Germline assignment: CDR1 LNHDA and CDR2 SQIVND (reference sequence). The CDR3 runs 15 residues. The V gene lost 4 bases and the J gene lost 4 bases, with 17 bases spanning the gap. Written as DNA, the CDR3 is TGTGCCAGTAGTAGGAGCGGTAACCAGCCGTACGAGCAGTACTTC. Translating it yields CASSRSGNQPYEQYF.

The count of this clone is one. The chain joins TRBV6-6 to TRBJ1-6; D perhaps matches TRBD1 (5 bases). Trimming removed 0 bases from V and 8 bases from J, with 14 bases in between. The CDR3 has 16 residues. CDR1 is MNHNY and CDR2 is SVGAGI in the germline V gene (reference sequence). The DNA for the CDR3 is TGTGCCAGCAGTTACTCGAAAGGGGTTCCAGATTCACCCCTCCACTTT. Amino acids: CASSYSKGVPDSPLHF.

This clone was seen more than once but under ten times. The rearrangement links TRBV9 to TRBJ2-7; the match to TRBD2 covers 9 bases. The CDR3 loop spans 15 amino acids. CDR1 SGDLS and CDR2 YYNGEE come from the germline V gene. V lost 4 bases to trimming and J lost 5 bases; unmatched junction nucleotides: 10. CDR3 in DNA: TGTGCCAGCAGCAACGGACTAGCGTCATCTCACGAGCAGTACTTC. Protein product: CASSNGLASSHEQYF.

This clone was detected once. The rearrangement joins TRBV6-4 to TRBJ2-1; the match to TRBD1 covers 7 bases. V trimming: 0 bases; J trimming: 5 bases; junction bases outside the gene matches: 4. Per germline, CDR1 MRHNA and CDR2 SNTAGT. The CDR3 extends over 15 amino acids. This CDR3 is CASSDSGQPHNEQFF. CDR3 nucleotide sequence: TGTGCCAGCAGTGACTCGGGACAGCCTCACAATGAGCAGTTCTTC.